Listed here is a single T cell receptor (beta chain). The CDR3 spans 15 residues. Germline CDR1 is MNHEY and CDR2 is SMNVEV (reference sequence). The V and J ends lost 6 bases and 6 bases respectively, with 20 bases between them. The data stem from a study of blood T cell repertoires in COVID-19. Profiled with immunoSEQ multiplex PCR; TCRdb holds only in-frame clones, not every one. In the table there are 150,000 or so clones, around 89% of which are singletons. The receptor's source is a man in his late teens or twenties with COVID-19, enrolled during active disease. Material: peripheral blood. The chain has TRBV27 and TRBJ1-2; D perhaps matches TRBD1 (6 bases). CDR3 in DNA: TGTGCCAGCAGCCCAAGGCAGTCAGGGGTGGATGGCTACACCTTC. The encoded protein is CASSPRQSGVDGYTF.